The clone carrying this T cell receptor (beta chain) was picked up a small number of times. Antigen: not known. This entry comes from a study of blood T cells in healthy people across ages. Germline values: CDR1 SGHNT, CDR2 YENEEA. This CDR3 is 16 amino acids long. V was clipped by 5 bases and J by 0 bases, with 16 bases between them. Sample-barcoded 5' priming and a J-beta primer mix drove a second PCR of 7 to 11 cycles. The authors tagged each cDNA molecule using a template-switch adaptor with 12 random nucleotides. Each CDR3 protein is one row after TCRdb ran MiXCR on the 5' RACE reads. The profile shows roughly 570,000 distinct CDR3 sequences, about 25% of them singletons. Study-wide results and caveats: Older age went with lower TCR beta diversity per million T cells, in a roughly linear way.

Source material: blood. The chain carries TRBV11-3 and TRBJ1-2, with D uncertain. The receptor was isolated from a woman aged 70 to 79 in good health. In nucleotides, the CDR3 is TGTGCCAGCAGCCCCGCGGGCAGTGACGCTAACTATGGCTACACCTTC. Translation gives CASSPAGSDANYGYTF. Complete variable domain (other parts from reference TRBV11-3 and TRBJ1-2): EAGVVQSPRYKIIEKKQPVAFWCNPISGHNTLYWYLQNLGQGPELLIRYENEEAVDDSQLPKDRFSAERLKGVDSTLKIQPAELGDSAVYLCASSPAGSDANYGYTFGSGTRLTVV.